The 27 T cell receptor beta chains below were found in one sample sequenced in a study of human T cells and chemical hapten exposure. The time point was: patch test 1, 2 weeks after DPC sensitization. Treatment noted: therapeutic diphenylcyclopropenone sensitization with weekly scalp DPC. Via MiXCR, TCRdb re-called the RACE reads, giving one row per CDR3 protein. The sample contains roughly 200,000 distinct CDR3 sequences, approximately 20% of which appear only once. Sequenced here: whole blood, sampled in connection with sensitization to the hapten diphenylcyclopropenone (DPC). The receptors here all came from a woman aged 50 to 60 with alopecia areata. Some clones in this sample may be carry-over from other donors' samples.

This chain uses TRBV6-5 with TRBJ1-2; 9 bases are shared with TRBD1. This CDR3 is built from 15 residues. Germline-derived CDR1 and CDR2 are MNHEY and SVGAGI. V trimming: 2 bases; J trimming: 1 base; junction bases outside the gene matches: 2. In DNA form, the CDR3 reads TGTGCCAGCAGTTACGGGGACAGGGTTAACTATGGCTACACCTTC. Amino acid sequence: CASSYGDRVNYGYTF.

The rearrangement uses TRBV5-5 and TRBJ2-2; possible D gene TRBD2, 6 bases. The CDR3 covers 16 residues. Germline V gene sequence: CDR1 SGHKS, CDR2 YYEKEE (reference sequence). The V end lost 0 bases, the J end lost 1 base, and 10 bases lay between the germline ends. CDR3 in amino acids: CASSLAVAENTGELFF. CDR3 nucleotides: TGTGCCAGCAGCTTGGCCGTAGCGGAGAACACCGGGGAGCTGTTTTTT.

This clonotype was picked up many times. The rearrangement joins TRBV19 to TRBJ2-7; no clear D gene. The CDR3 covers 12 residues. Trimming removed 0 bases at V and 7 bases at J, with 7 bases between. CDR1 and CDR2 from the germline V gene are LNHDA and SQIVND (reference sequence). The CDR3 spells CASSIDPREQYF. CDR3 in DNA: TGTGCCAGTAGTATAGATCCTCGGGAGCAGTACTTC.

This clonotype appeared a few times. This sequence joins TRBV27 and TRBJ1-1; D is undetermined. The germline V gene has CDR1 MNHEY and CDR2 SMNVEV (reference sequence). Trimming stripped 5 bases from V and 0 bases from J, with 13 bases between. This CDR3 has 15 amino acids. CDR3 in amino acids: CASSAIDYVNTEAFF. Here the CDR3 DNA reads TGTGCCAGCAGTGCGATTGACTATGTGAACACTGAAGCTTTCTTT.

This chain uses TRBV5-1 with TRBJ2-1, with TRBD2 matching 7 bases. This CDR3 spans 16 amino acids. The V gene's germline CDR1 is SGHRS and CDR2 YFSETQ. V lost 0 bases and J lost 7; bases outside the gene matches: 10. The CDR3 is CASSLAAGEVRNEQFF. The CDR3 DNA reads as TGCGCCAGCAGCTTGGCGGCGGGAGAGGTGAGGAATGAGCAGTTCTTC.

V is TRBV7-8 and J is TRBJ1-2; 10 bases fit TRBD1. Germline V gene sequence: CDR1 SGHVS, CDR2 FQNEAQ. With 5 bases clipped from V and 5 bases from J, the junction kept 5 bases outside the gene matches. CDR3 length: 14 amino acids. CDR3 residues: CASSVGQGTYGYTF. The CDR3 DNA is TGTGCCAGCAGCGTGGGACAGGGGACTTATGGCTACACCTTC.

This chain uses TRBV20-1 with TRBJ1-5; D gene ambiguous. V was cut by 2 bases and J by 2 bases, with 7 bases left in between. The CDR3 consists of 13 residues. The germline V gene encodes CDR1 DFQATT and CDR2 SNEGSKA (reference sequence). CDR3 loop: CSARPGGNQPQHF. Written as DNA, the CDR3 is TGCAGTGCTAGACCCGGGGGCAATCAGCCCCAGCATTTT.

This clonotype was counted between two and nine times. The chain has TRBV4-2 and TRBJ1-5; TRBD1 agrees at 7 bases. The V gene end was trimmed by 5 bases and the J gene end by 0 bases; junction bases not matched to a gene: 4. Germline V CDR1 and CDR2: LGHNA, YNFKEQ. The CDR3 covers 15 residues. CDR3 coding DNA: TGTGCCAGCAGCGATCGACAGGGTAGCAATCAGCCCCAGCATTTT. It is translated as CASSDRQGSNQPQHF.

This chain connects TRBV29-1 to TRBJ1-1; D is unclear. Between the trimmed V and J ends, which lost 4 bases and 13 bases, there was a span of 22 bases. CDR3 size: 13 residues. Germline CDR1 is SQVTM and CDR2 is ANQGSEA. The CDR3 DNA follows: TGCAGCGTTGCGTTTTCAGGTGATGGGGATCGTTTCTTT. Translating gives CSVAFSGDGDRFF.

This clonotype has just a few counts. The V and J genes are TRBV7-9 and TRBJ2-7; TRBD2 matches 9 bases. CDR1 SEHNR and CDR2 FQNEAQ come from the germline V gene (reference sequence). Trimming removed 6 bases from V and 7 bases from J; junction bases left unmatched: 16. The CDR3 consists of 16 residues. CDR3 DNA sequence: TGTGCCAGCAGTCCGTTTAGCGGGAGAGTCGTAGGGGAGCAGTACTTC. It yields the protein CASSPFSGRVVGEQYF.

The genes are TRBV3-1 and TRBJ1-1; maybe TRBD1 (6 bases). The CDR3 runs to 16 residues. Germline loops: CDR1 LGHDT, CDR2 YNNKEL (reference sequence). Between the trimmed V and J ends, which lost 1 base and 3 bases, there was a span of 15 bases. The chain's CDR3 is CASSQVLGGGDTEAFF. The CDR3 DNA reads TGTGCCAGCAGCCAAGTCCTAGGGGGAGGCGACACTGAAGCTTTCTTT.

This clonotype was detected a few times. V is TRBV6-2 or TRBV6-3 and J is TRBJ2-2; TRBD2 matches 11 bases. The ends lost 4 bases at V and 5 bases at J; junction bases unmatched: 9. The CDR3 extends over 17 amino acids. Germline V gene lookup returns CDR1 MNHEY and CDR2 SVGEGT. The CDR3 nucleotides read TGTGCCAGCAGTTTTCCACGGACTAGCGGGTTTACCGGGGAGCTGTTTTTT. Encoded protein: CASSFPRTSGFTGELFF.

The chain recombines TRBV14 with TRBJ1-1, with unresolved D. The CDR3 covers 13 residues. The germline CDR1 and CDR2 sequences are SGHDN and FVKESK. V lost 7 bases to trimming and J lost 0 bases, with 9 bases between them. The CDR3 reads CASMEHMNTEAFF. The CDR3 DNA reads TGTGCCAGCATGGAACATATGAACACTGAAGCTTTCTTT.

The chain carries TRBV5-1 and TRBJ2-7, with 7 bases aligning to TRBD2. Germline CDR1 is SGHRS and CDR2 is YFSETQ. The CDR3 loop spans 13 amino acids. Trimming took 4 bases from V and 3 from J; bases not matched to a gene: 4. The CDR3 DNA sequence: TGCGCCAGCAGCCATGGGGGGGGCTACGAGCAGTACTTC. Translated, it gives CASSHGGGYEQYF. Supplemented by reference TRBV5-1 and TRBJ2-7, the full variable domain reads KAGVTQTPRYLIKTRGQQVTLSCSPISGHRSVSWYQQTPGQGLQFLFEYFSETQRNKGNFPGRFSGRQFSNSRSEMNVSTLELGDSALYLCASSHGGGYEQYFGPGTRLTVT.

This clonotype was detected a few times. This sequence joins TRBV10-3 and TRBJ2-7, with D hard to call. The CDR3 extends over 14 amino acids. Germline V lookup: CDR1 ENHRY, CDR2 SYGVKD. V was clipped by 0 bases and J by 6 bases, with 12 bases between them. The CDR3: CAISESGRSTEQYF. The CDR3 region has the DNA TGTGCCATCAGTGAGTCGGGCAGGTCCACCGAGCAGTACTTC.

This sequence joins TRBV7-9 and TRBJ2-7, with D perhaps being TRBD1 or TRBD2 (5 bases each). V lost 3 bases to trimming and J lost 1 base, with 13 bases between them. This CDR3 has 15 amino acids. Looked up from germline, CDR1 is SEHNR and CDR2 is FQNEAQ (reference sequence). Here the CDR3 reads CASSFGAAASYEQYF. The CDR3 bases are TGTGCCAGCAGCTTCGGGGCGGCGGCTTCCTACGAGCAGTACTTC.

This chain joins TRBV5-1 and TRBJ1-2; 7 bases are a match to TRBD1. The V and J ends lost 4 bases and 4 bases, in that order; junction bases with no gene match: 4. Germline-derived CDR1 and CDR2 are SGHRS and YFSETQ. This CDR3 is 13 amino acids long. CDR3 sequence: CASSGGQFYGYTF. The CDR3 DNA reads TGCGCCAGCAGCGGGGGACAGTTCTATGGCTACACCTTC.

This clonotype is a singleton in its sample. CDR3 bases: TGTGCCAGCAGCGTAGACCCTTCGGGGATAAACGAAAAACTGTTTTTT. Translated, it gives CASSVDPSGINEKLFF. The J gene is TRBJ1-4, the V gene TRBV9, with D uncertain. V lost 0 bases, J lost 8 bases, and 17 bases lay in between. This CDR3 has 16 amino acids. Germline V gene data show CDR1 as SGDLS and CDR2 as YYNGEE.

About this clonotype itself: At one end the junction does not follow the germline gene, possibly because of a read error. The genes are TRBV5-6 and TRBJ2-1; 8 bases fit TRBD2. This CDR3 spans 12 amino acids. Germline values: CDR1 SGHDT, CDR2 YYEEEE. The CDR3 loop reads CASSFSGLAEYF. The CDR3, as DNA: TGTGCCAGCAGCTTCAGTGGACTAGCCGAGTATTTC.

This clonotype came up a few times. This chain links TRBV18 with TRBJ1-2, with 7 bases matching TRBD1. This CDR3 region has 13 residues. The V gene end was trimmed by 6 bases and the J gene end by 4 bases; junction bases not matched to a gene: 5. CDR1 is KGHSH and CDR2 is LQKENI in the germline V gene. The CDR3 coding sequence is TGTGCCAGCTCGCAGGGACAGCTCTATGGCTACACCTTC. Translated, it gives CASSQGQLYGYTF.

This clonotype has more than one count but fewer than ten. V and J are TRBV10-3 and TRBJ1-6, with 9 positions matching TRBD1. Germline CDR1 is ENHRY and CDR2 is SYGVKD. V was clipped by 5 bases and J by 6 bases; unmatched bases: 2. The CDR3 is made up of 14 amino acids. The CDR3 sequence is CAISSDRGNSPLHF. For the CDR3, the DNA is TGTGCCATCAGTTCGGACAGGGGTAATTCACCCCTCCACTTT.

The CDR3 coding sequence is TGCAGTGCTAGAGATCTTTTAGTCGAACTAGCGGGAGTCGTGAATGAGCAGTTCTTC. Amino acids: CSARDLLVELAGVVNEQFF. V usage is TRBV20-1 and J usage is TRBJ2-1; TRBD2 aligns across 11 bases. The CDR3 has 19 amino acids. V lost 0 bases to trimming and J lost 7 bases; unmatched junction nucleotides: 17. The germline V gene encodes CDR1 DFQATT and CDR2 SNEGSKA (reference sequence).

This clonotype was counted a few times. The chain combines TRBV27 with TRBJ1-5, with 10 bases identical to TRBD1. J lost 6 bases, V lost 4 bases, and 15 bases had no gene match. Germline V gene data show CDR1 as MNHEY and CDR2 as SMNVEV (reference sequence). The CDR3 loop spans 18 amino acids. DNA for the CDR3: TGTGCCAGCAGTTCTGGGTACCCCAGGACAGGGGGTGTTCAGCCCCAGCATTTT. Amino acids: CASSSGYPRTGGVQPQHF.

This clonotype was observed a few times. The J gene is TRBJ1-1, the V gene TRBV20-1; D call uncertain. The V gene's germline CDR1 is DFQATT and CDR2 SNEGSKA (reference sequence). V gave up 2 bases and J gave up 4 bases, with 8 bases separating them. The CDR3 contains 12 residues. Here the CDR3 reads CSARMRATEAFF. CDR3 DNA sequence: TGCAGTGCTAGAATGAGGGCCACTGAAGCTTTCTTT.

This clonotype was recorded many times. The CDR3 coding sequence is TGCAGTGCTCACGTCCGCTCGGAGCAGTTCTTC. Its protein is CSAHVRSEQFF. The chain uses TRBV20-1 and TRBJ2-1, with unresolved D. V was trimmed by 5 bases and J by 10 bases, leaving 12 bases between them. CDR1 and CDR2 (germline): DFQATT, SNEGSKA (reference sequence). CDR3 length equals 11 residues.

V is TRBV5-1 and J is TRBJ2-3; either TRBD1 or TRBD2 may fit D (5 bases each). V shed 0 bases and J shed 4 bases, with 12 bases lying between them. The germline V gene encodes CDR1 SGHRS and CDR2 YFSETQ. This CDR3 is built from 15 residues. The CDR3 reads CASSLAVGDPDTQYF. In DNA form, the CDR3 reads TGCGCCAGCAGCTTGGCCGTGGGGGACCCAGATACGCAGTATTTT.

This clonotype was counted between two and nine times. The chain links TRBV12-3 or TRBV12-4 to TRBJ1-5; no firm D call. This CDR3 has 11 amino acids. Between the trimmed V and J ends, which lost 2 bases and 6 bases, there was a span of 2 bases. This CDR3 is CASSLTQPQHF. CDR3 sequence (DNA): TGTGCCAGCAGTTTAACTCAGCCCCAGCATTTT.